Described below is a single TCR beta chain sequence and its context. The trim removed 4 bases at V and 6 bases at J, leaving 1 base unmatched. The germline V gene encodes CDR1 KGHDR and CDR2 SFDVKD. The CDR3 has 12 amino acids. Libraries were prepared by immunoSEQ multiplex PCR; TCRdb keeps only in-frame clonotypes and omits some of them. Of 60,000 to 85,000 clones listed, 85% to 95% are singletons. These data originate in a study of control samples from healthy donors and cancer patients. What was sequenced was blood. The J gene is TRBJ1-1, the V gene TRBV24-1, with 7 bases lining up with TRBD1. This receptor was identified in a woman aged 55-70 years in good health. The CDR3 DNA reads as TGTGCCACCAGTGAAACAGGGGCTGAAGCTTTCTTT. Its translation is CATSETGAEAFF.